This TCR beta chain was identified during a study of blood T cell repertoires in COVID-19. Study-wide context: The origin of the acute and convalescent COVID-19 samples was the United States, Italy and Spain.

After removal of 5 bases from V and 6 bases from J, the junction contained 12 bases not matched to a gene. Per the germline V gene, CDR1 is GTSNPN and CDR2 is SVGIG (reference sequence). The CDR3 has 15 residues. Measured with immunoSEQ multiplex PCR; TCRdb has only the in-frame clones, and not every one. The table has a few hundred thousand clones, approximately 90% seen once. The receptor's source is a woman aged 40 to 50 who had recovered from COVID-19. Sequenced material: PBMCs or T cells enriched from blood (not recorded which). The V call is TRBV30, the J call TRBJ2-1; 8 nucleotides align to TRBD2. Here the CDR3 reads CAWALRGSGVNEQFF. The DNA for the CDR3 is TGTGCCTGGGCCCTCAGGGGTAGCGGGGTCAATGAGCAGTTCTTC.